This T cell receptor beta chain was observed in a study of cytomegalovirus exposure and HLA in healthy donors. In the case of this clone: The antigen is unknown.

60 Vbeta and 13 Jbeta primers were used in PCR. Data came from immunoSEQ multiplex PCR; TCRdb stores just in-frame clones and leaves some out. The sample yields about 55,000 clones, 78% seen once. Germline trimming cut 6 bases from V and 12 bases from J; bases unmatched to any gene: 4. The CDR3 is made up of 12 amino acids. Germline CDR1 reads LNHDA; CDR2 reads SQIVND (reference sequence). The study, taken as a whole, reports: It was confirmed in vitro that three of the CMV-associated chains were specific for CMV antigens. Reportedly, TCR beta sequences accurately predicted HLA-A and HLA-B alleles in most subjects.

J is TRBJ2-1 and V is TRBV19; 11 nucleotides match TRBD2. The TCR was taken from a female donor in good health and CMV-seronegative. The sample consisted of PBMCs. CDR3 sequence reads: CASRPSGGTQFF. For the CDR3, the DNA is TGTGCCAGTAGGCCTAGCGGGGGGACGCAGTTCTTC.